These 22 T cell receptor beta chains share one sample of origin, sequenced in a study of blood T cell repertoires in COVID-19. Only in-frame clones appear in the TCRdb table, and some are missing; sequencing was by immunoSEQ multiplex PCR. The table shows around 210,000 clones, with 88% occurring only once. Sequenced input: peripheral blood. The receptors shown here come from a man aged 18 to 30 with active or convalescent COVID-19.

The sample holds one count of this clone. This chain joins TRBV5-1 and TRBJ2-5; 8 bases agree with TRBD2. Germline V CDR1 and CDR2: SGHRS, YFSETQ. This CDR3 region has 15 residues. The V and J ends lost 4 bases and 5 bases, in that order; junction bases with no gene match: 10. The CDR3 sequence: CASSIGTRGAETQYF. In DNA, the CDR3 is TGCGCCAGCAGCATAGGGACTAGGGGGGCGGAGACCCAGTACTTC.

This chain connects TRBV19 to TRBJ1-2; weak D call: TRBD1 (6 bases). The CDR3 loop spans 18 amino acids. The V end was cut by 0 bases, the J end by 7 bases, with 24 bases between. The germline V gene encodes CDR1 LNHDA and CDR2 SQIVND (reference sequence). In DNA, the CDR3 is TGTGCCAGTAGTATAGAAGCGGGGACCAGGGGACGGAGCGTTGGCTACACCTTC. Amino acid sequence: CASSIEAGTRGRSVGYTF. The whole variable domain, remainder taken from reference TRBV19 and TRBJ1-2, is DGGITQSPKYLFRKEGQNVTLSCEQNLNHDAMYWYRQDPGQGLRLIYYSQIVNDFQKGDIAEGYSVSREKKESFPLTVTSAQKNPTAFYLCASSIEAGTRGRSVGYTFGSGTRLTVV.

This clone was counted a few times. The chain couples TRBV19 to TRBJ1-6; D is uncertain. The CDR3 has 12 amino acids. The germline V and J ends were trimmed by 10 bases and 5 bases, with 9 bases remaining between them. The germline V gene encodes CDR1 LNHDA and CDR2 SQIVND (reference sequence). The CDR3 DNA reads TGTGCCACTGCCGGGGATAATTCACCCCTCCACTTT. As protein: CATAGDNSPLHF.

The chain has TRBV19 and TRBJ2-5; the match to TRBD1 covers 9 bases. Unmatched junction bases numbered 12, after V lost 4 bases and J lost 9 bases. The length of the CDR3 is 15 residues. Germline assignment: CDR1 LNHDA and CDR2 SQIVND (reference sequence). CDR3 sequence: CASSSRDRADPAQYF. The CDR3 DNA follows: TGTGCCAGTAGTAGCCGGGACAGGGCCGACCCGGCCCAGTACTTC. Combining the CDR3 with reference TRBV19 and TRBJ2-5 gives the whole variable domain DGGITQSPKYLFRKEGQNVTLSCEQNLNHDAMYWYRQDPGQGLRLIYYSQIVNDFQKGDIAEGYSVSREKKESFPLTVTSAQKNPTAFYLCASSSRDRADPAQYFGPGTRLLVL.

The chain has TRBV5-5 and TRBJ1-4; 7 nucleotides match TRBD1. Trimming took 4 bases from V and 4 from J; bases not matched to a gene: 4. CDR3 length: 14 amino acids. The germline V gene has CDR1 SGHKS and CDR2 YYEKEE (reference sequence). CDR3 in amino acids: CASSRGQYNEKLFF. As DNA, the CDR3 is TGTGCCAGCAGCCGGGGACAGTATAATGAAAAACTGTTTTTT.

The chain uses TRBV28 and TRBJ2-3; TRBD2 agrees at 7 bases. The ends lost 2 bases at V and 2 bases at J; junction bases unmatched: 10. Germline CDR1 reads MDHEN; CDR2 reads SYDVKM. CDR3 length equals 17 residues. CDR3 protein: CASSLERLADLTDTQYF. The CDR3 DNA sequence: TGTGCCAGCAGTTTAGAGCGGCTAGCGGACCTCACAGATACGCAGTATTTT.

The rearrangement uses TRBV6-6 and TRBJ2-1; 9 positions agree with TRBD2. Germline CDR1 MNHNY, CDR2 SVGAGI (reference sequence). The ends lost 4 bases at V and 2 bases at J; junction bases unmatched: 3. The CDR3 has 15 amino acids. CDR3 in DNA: TGTGCCAGCAGTTTCATAGCGGGAGCCTACAATGAGCAGTTCTTC. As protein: CASSFIAGAYNEQFF.

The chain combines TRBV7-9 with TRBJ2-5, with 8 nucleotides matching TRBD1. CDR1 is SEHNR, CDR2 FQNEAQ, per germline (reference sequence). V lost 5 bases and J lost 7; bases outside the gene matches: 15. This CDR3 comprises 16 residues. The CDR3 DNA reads TGTGCCAGCAGCCCCCCTCGGGTGGGACAGGAAGGGACCCAGTACTTC. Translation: CASSPPRVGQEGTQYF.

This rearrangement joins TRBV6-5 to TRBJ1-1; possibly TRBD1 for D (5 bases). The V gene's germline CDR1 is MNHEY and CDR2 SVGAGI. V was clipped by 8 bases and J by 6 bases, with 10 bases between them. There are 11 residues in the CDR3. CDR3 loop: CASSQGPEAFF. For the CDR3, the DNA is TGTGCCAGCTCCCAGGGCCCTGAAGCTTTCTTT.

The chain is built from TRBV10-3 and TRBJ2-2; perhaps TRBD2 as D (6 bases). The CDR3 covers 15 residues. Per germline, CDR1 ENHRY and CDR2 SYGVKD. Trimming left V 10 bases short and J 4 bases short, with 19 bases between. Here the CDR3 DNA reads TGTGCCACTCTTCTAGCGACCCCGAGCACCGGGGAGCTGTTTTTT. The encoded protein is CATLLATPSTGELFF.

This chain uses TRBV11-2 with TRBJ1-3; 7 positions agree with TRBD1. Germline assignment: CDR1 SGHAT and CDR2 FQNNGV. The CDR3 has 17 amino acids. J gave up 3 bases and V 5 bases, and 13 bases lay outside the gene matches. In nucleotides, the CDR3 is TGTGCCAGCAGCCTCAAAACCGACAGGGCGGGTGGAAACACCATATATTTT. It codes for CASSLKTDRAGGNTIYF. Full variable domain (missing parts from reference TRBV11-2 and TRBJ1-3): EAGVAQSPRYKIIEKRQSVAFWCNPISGHATLYWYQQILGQGPKLLIQFQNNGVVDDSQLPKDRFSAERLKGVDSTLKIQPAKLEDSAVYLCASSLKTDRAGGNTIYFGEGSWLTVV.

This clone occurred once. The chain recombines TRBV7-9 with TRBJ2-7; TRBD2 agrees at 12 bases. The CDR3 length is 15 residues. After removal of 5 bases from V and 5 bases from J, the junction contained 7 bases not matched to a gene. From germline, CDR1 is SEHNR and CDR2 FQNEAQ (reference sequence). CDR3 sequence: CASSPTSGRGDEQYF. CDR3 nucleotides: TGTGCCAGCAGCCCGACTAGCGGGAGAGGGGACGAGCAGTACTTC.

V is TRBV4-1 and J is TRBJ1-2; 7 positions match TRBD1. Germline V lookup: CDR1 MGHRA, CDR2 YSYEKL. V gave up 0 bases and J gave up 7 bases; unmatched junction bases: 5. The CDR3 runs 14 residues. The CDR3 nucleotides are TGCGCCAGCAGCCAAGACGGGACAGTAGCTGGCTACACCTTC. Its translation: CASSQDGTVAGYTF.

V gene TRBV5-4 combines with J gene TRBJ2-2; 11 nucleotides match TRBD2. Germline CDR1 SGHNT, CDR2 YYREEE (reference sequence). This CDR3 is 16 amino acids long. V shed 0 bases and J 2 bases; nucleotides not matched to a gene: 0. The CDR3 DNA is TGTGCCAGCAGCTTGGGACTAGCGGGAAACACCGGGGAGCTGTTTTTT. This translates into CASSLGLAGNTGELFF.

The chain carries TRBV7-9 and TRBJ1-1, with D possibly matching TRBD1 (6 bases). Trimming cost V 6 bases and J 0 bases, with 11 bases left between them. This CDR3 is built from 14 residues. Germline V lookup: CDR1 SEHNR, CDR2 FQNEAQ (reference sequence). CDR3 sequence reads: CASSPDSMNTEAFF. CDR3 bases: TGTGCCAGCAGTCCGGACAGCATGAACACTGAAGCTTTCTTT.

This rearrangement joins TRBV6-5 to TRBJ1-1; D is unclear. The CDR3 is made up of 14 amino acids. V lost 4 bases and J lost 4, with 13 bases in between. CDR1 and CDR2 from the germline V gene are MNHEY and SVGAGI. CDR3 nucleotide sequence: TGTGCCAGCAGTTTGGGGAGGGAGAGCACTGAAGCTTTCTTT. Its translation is CASSLGRESTEAFF.

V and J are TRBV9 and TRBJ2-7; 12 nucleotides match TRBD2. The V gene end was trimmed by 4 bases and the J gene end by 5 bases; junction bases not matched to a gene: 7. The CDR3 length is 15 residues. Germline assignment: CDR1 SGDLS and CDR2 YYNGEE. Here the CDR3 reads CASSFRLAGADEQYF. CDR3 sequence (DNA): TGTGCCAGCAGCTTTCGACTAGCGGGAGCCGACGAGCAGTACTTC.

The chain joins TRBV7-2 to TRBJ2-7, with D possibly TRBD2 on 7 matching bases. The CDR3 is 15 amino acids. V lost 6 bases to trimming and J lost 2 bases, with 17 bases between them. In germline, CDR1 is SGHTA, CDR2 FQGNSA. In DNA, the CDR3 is TGTGCCAGCAGAGGGGGGAGCGGGACCGCCTACGAGCAGTACTTC. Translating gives CASRGGSGTAYEQYF.

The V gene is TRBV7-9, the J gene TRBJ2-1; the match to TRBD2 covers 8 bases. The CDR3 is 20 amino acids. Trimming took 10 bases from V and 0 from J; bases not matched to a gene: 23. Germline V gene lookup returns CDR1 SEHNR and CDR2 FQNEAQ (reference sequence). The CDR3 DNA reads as TGTGCCACCACTGGTACTGCGGGAGGTAGGTGGGGAAGCTCCTACAATGAGCAGTTCTTC. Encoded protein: CATTGTAGGRWGSSYNEQFF. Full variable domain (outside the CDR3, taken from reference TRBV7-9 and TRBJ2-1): DTGVSQNPRHKITKRGQNVTFRCDPISEHNRLYWYRQTLGQGPEFLTYFQNEAQLEKSRLLSDRFSAERPKGSFSTLEIQRTEQGDSAMYLCATTGTAGGRWGSSYNEQFFGPGTRLTVL.

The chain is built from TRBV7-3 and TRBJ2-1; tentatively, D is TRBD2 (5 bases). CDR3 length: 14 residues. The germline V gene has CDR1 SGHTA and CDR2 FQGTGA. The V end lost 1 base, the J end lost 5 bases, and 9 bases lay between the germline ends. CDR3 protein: CASSLNEGHNEQFF. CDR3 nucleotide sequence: TGTGCCAGCAGCTTAAATGAGGGTCACAATGAGCAGTTCTTC.

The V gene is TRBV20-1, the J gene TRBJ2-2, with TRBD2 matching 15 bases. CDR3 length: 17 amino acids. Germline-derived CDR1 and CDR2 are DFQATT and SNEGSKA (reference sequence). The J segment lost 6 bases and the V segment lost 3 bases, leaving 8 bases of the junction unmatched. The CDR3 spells CSASGLAGGGVPGELFF. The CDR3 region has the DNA TGCAGTGCTAGTGGACTAGCGGGAGGGGGGGTACCCGGGGAGCTGTTTTTT.

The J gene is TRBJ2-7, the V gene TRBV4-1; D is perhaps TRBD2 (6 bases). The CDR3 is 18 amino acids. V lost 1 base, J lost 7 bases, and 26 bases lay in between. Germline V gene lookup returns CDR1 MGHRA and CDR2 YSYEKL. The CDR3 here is CASSQVGDREFGRTEQYF. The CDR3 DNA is TGCGCCAGCAGCCAAGTAGGGGACCGGGAGTTCGGTCGTACGGAGCAGTACTTC.